These 20 T cell receptor beta chains were all obtained from the same sample, sequenced in a study of OX40 agonist ivuxolimab in advanced cancers. The table came from immunoSEQ multiplex PCR; TCRdb's copy has only in-frame clones and leaves some out. The table has around 74,000 clones, about nine tenths seen once. This specimen was CD4+ or CD8+ T cells sorted from blood, taken in a trial of the OX40 agonist ivuxolimab. Every receptor here comes from an adult with an advanced solid tumor such as melanoma, head and neck, liver or kidney cancer.

This chain connects TRBV6-1 to TRBJ2-1; 7 bases are a match to TRBD1. Germline values: CDR1 MNHNS, CDR2 SASEGT. The CDR3 sequence is 14 residues long. The junction had 8 bases not matched to a gene; V was cut back by 6 bases and J by 6 bases. The CDR3 protein is CASRVQGIGNEQFF. Written as DNA, the CDR3 is TGTGCCAGCAGGGTACAGGGGATTGGCAATGAGCAGTTCTTC.

The chain links TRBV2 to TRBJ2-1, with 9 bases that match TRBD1. The V and J ends lost 6 bases and 9 bases, in that order; junction bases with no gene match: 9. The CDR3 is 14 amino acids. CDR1 and CDR2 (germline): SNHLY, FYNNEI. CDR3 protein: CASSAGTGMVEQFF. Written as DNA, the CDR3 is TGTGCCAGCAGCGCCGGGACAGGGATGGTTGAGCAGTTCTTC.

V is TRBV7-9 and J is TRBJ2-3, with 12 bases fitting TRBD1. V was clipped by 4 bases and J by 6 bases; unmatched bases: 8. CDR1 is SEHNR, CDR2 FQNEAQ, per germline (reference sequence). The CDR3 is made up of 16 amino acids. The CDR3 sequence: CASSSDPGQGADTQYF. CDR3 in DNA: TGTGCCAGCAGCTCCGATCCGGGACAGGGGGCGGATACGCAGTATTTT.

V usage is TRBV19 and J usage is TRBJ2-1, with 12 bases lining up with TRBD2. CDR3 length: 16 residues. J lost 9 bases, V lost 5 bases, and 11 bases had no gene match. Germline values: CDR1 LNHDA, CDR2 SQIVND (reference sequence). The CDR3 nucleotides read TGTGCCAGTAGTCCCCTACTAGCGGGAGGAATCGGTGAGCAGTTCTTC. This sequence encodes CASSPLLAGGIGEQFF.

In its sample, this clone was seen once. The chain links TRBV30 to TRBJ1-3; unclear D gene. Per germline, CDR1 GTSNPN and CDR2 SVGIG (reference sequence). The ends were cut back, 2 bases at V and 0 bases at J, with 11 bases in the middle. The CDR3 is 15 residues long. CDR3 region: CAWSIDILSGNTIYF. The CDR3 region has the DNA TGTGCCTGGAGTATAGACATACTCTCTGGAAACACCATATATTTT.

The chain links TRBV6-5 to TRBJ1-4, with TRBD1 identical over 10 bases. Per germline, CDR1 MNHEY and CDR2 SVGAGI. The V segment lost 3 bases and the J segment 2 bases; nucleotides outside the gene matches: 3. The CDR3 sequence is 16 residues long. The CDR3 loop reads CASSYGTGATNEKLFF. CDR3 in DNA: TGTGCCAGCAGTTATGGGACAGGGGCCACTAATGAAAAACTGTTTTTT.

The rearrangement joins TRBV5-1 to TRBJ2-3; D possibly uses TRBD1 or TRBD2 (6 bases each). Trimming removed 1 base from V and 12 bases from J, with 18 bases in between. The germline V gene encodes CDR1 SGHRS and CDR2 YFSETQ. CDR3 length: 14 amino acids. The CDR3 region is CASSLNRQEGGQYF. For the CDR3, the DNA is TGCGCCAGCAGCTTGAACCGACAAGAGGGGGGCCAGTATTTT.

This chain joins TRBV21-1 and TRBJ2-5. TRBV21-1 is noted as a pseudogene. The CDR3 totals 19 residues. This chain's CDR3 is CASSNESSWVWDGQETQYF. The CDR3, as DNA: TGTGCCAGCAGCAATGAATCGAGTTGGGTTTGGGACGGTCAAGAGACCCAGTACTTC.

This clone has just one count. This chain connects TRBV18 to TRBJ1-5; weak D call: TRBD1 (5 bases). The germline V gene encodes CDR1 KGHSH and CDR2 LQKENI. The CDR3 spans 15 residues. The V end was cut by 2 bases, the J end by 6 bases, with 14 bases between. The CDR3 here is CASSPTQGVRQPQHF. The CDR3 bases are TGTGCCAGCTCACCAACCCAGGGAGTTCGTCAGCCCCAGCATTTT. Together with reference TRBV18 and TRBJ1-5, the CDR3 gives the full variable domain: NAGVMQNPRHLVRRRGQEARLRCSPMKGHSHVYWYRQLPEEGLKFMVYLQKENIIDESGMPKERFSAEFPKEGPSILRIQQVVRGDSAAYFCASSPTQGVRQPQHFGDGTRLSIL.

A word on this clone: The junction departs from germline at one end; a sequencing error may be responsible. The chain employs TRBV4-1 and TRBJ2-3; 11 bases are shared with TRBD2. Germline lookup yields CDR1 MGHRA and CDR2 YSYEKL. The CDR3 contains 15 residues. CDR3 residues: CASSLASTGLAARTF. The CDR3 DNA is TGCGCCAGCAGCCTAGCTTCGACGGGACTAGCGGCTCGAACTTTT.

The chain employs TRBV21-1 and TRBJ2-7; the table's D call TRBD2 went unverified against the DNA. TRBV21-1 is reported as a pseudogene. This CDR3 is built from 14 residues. As DNA, the CDR3 is TGTGCCAGCAGCAGCCCGTGGACTAGGGACGAGCAGTACTTC. Protein sequence: CASSSPWTRDEQYF.

The gene calls are TRBV7-9 and TRBJ1-1; TRBD1 agrees at 7 bases. V shed 7 bases and J 0 bases; nucleotides not matched to a gene: 2. Germline CDR1 SEHNR, CDR2 FQNEAQ (reference sequence). This CDR3 spans 13 amino acids. CDR3 DNA sequence: TGTGCCAGCACGGACAGGTTGAACACTGAAGCTTTCTTT. Translating gives CASTDRLNTEAFF. The full variable domain, completed using reference TRBV7-9 and TRBJ1-1, is DTGVSQNPRHKITKRGQNVTFRCDPISEHNRLYWYRQTLGQGPEFLTYFQNEAQLEKSRLLSDRFSAERPKGSFSTLEIQRTEQGDSAMYLCASTDRLNTEAFFGQGTRLTVV.

The rearrangement links TRBV7-7 to TRBJ2-7; weak D call: TRBD2 (6 bases). The V gene's germline CDR1 is SSHAT and CDR2 FNYEAQ (reference sequence). This CDR3 comprises 13 residues. This CDR3 is CASSPGGPYEQYF. CDR3 DNA sequence: TGTGCTAGCTCCCCAGGAGGGCCCTACGAGCAGTACTTC.

V is TRBV13 and J is TRBJ2-5; D may be TRBD1 (5 bases). Between the trimmed V and J ends, which lost 5 bases and 0 bases, there was a span of 16 bases. Germline values: CDR1 PRHDT, CDR2 FYEKMQ (reference sequence). The CDR3 spans 16 residues. CDR3: CASSPFRQPYQETQYF. The CDR3 DNA reads TGTGCCAGCAGCCCATTCAGACAGCCTTACCAAGAGACCCAGTACTTC.

The chain uses TRBV18 and TRBJ2-5; TRBD2 agrees at 11 bases. The CDR3 has 17 amino acids. Germline CDR1 reads KGHSH; CDR2 reads LQKENI. V trimming: 1 base; J trimming: 1 base; junction bases outside the gene matches: 5. This CDR3 is CASSPLRTSGPQETQYF. DNA of the CDR3: TGTGCCAGCTCACCACTTAGGACTAGCGGGCCCCAAGAGACCCAGTACTTC.

The table lists this clone with a few counts. J is TRBJ1-1 and V is TRBV19; D is undetermined. This CDR3 is 13 amino acids long. Trimming left V 3 bases short and J 1 base short, with 6 bases between. The germline V gene has CDR1 LNHDA and CDR2 SQIVND (reference sequence). CDR3 in DNA: TGTGCCAGTAGTATGTCGGGGAACACTGAAGCTTTCTTT. This gives the protein CASSMSGNTEAFF.

The chain recombines TRBV27 with TRBJ1-2; D is undetermined. V lost 5 bases and J 8 bases, leaving 12 bases between the germline ends. Germline V gene sequence: CDR1 MNHEY, CDR2 SMNVEV (reference sequence). The CDR3 runs 12 residues. The DNA of the CDR3 is TGTGCCAGCAGTAACCGCGGACGAGGCTACACCTTC. This sequence encodes CASSNRGRGYTF.

The V call is TRBV20-1, the J call TRBJ1-4; D is ambiguous. The CDR3 loop spans 11 amino acids. The germline V and J ends were trimmed by 0 bases and 8 bases, with 4 bases remaining between them. Germline V gene lookup returns CDR1 DFQATT and CDR2 SNEGSKA (reference sequence). CDR3 region: CSAREREKLFF. CDR3 coding DNA: TGCAGTGCTAGAGAACGGGAAAAACTGTTTTTT.

The chain employs TRBV6-5 and TRBJ2-4; the D call may be TRBD1 or TRBD2 (6 bases each). This CDR3 spans 15 amino acids. V was trimmed by 5 bases and J by 0 bases, leaving 11 bases between them. CDR1 is MNHEY, CDR2 SVGAGI, per germline. CDR3 in DNA: TGTGCCAGCAGTAGGGAGGACAGAGCCAAAAACATTCAGTACTTC. Translated: CASSREDRAKNIQYF.

On this clone: Sequence at one end of the junction differs from germline and may be a read error. Written as DNA, the CDR3 is TGTGCCAGCAGCTTAGCGGCGGGACTAGCGGACTTC. Translating it yields CASSLAAGLADF. The chain is built from TRBV7-9 and TRBJ2-7, with TRBD2 matching over 11 bases. CDR1 and CDR2 from the germline V gene are SEHNR and FQNEAQ (reference sequence). The CDR3 extends over 12 amino acids. The entire variable domain, with the rest obtained from reference TRBV7-9 and TRBJ2-7, is as follows: DTGVSQNPRHKITKRGQNVTFRCDPISEHNRLYWYRQTLGQGPEFLTYFQNEAQLEKSRLLSDRFSAERPKGSFSTLEIQRTEQGDSAMYLCASSLAAGLADFGPGTRLTVT.